What follows describes a single TCR beta chain. Its cognate antigen is unknown. These data are taken from a study of cytomegalovirus exposure and HLA in healthy donors. Turning to the study itself: Early released data comprised about 85 million unique TCRs from HLA-typed donors. The study's findings and limits: According to a later analysis, most TCR beta chains associated with CMV appeared HLA-restricted.

The CDR3 consists of 16 residues. Germline V gives CDR1 LGHNA, CDR2 YNFKEQ. V lost 0 bases, J lost 1 base, and 5 bases stayed unmatched. A multiplex PCR was run with 60 Vbeta primers and 13 Jbeta primers. Clones were read by immunoSEQ multiplex PCR, and TCRdb kept only the in-frame ones, dropping some. The sample carries approximately 160,000 clones, roughly 80% recorded once. The sequenced sample was PBMCs. V is TRBV4-2 and J is TRBJ2-7, with TRBD1 identical over 8 bases. The source of this sequence is a human donor in good health. The DNA for the CDR3 is TGTGCCAGCAGCCAAGATGGGGACAGGTATTCCTACGAGCAGTACTTC. Translation: CASSQDGDRYSYEQYF.